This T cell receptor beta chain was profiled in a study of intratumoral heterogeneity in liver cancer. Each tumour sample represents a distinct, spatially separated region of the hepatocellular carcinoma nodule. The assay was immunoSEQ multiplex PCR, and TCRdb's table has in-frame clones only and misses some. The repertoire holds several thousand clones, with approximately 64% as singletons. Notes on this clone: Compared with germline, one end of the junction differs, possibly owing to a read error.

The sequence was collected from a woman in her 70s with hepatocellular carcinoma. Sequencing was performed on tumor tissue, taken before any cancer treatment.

In DNA, the CDR3 is TGTGCCAGCAGACCGTTGGGGGGACAGGCGACCATGAGGAGTCTCTTC. Its translation is CASRPLGGQATMRSLF. The chain employs TRBV27 and TRBJ2-1; 8 bases are shared with TRBD1. Germline V gene data show CDR1 as MNHEY and CDR2 as SMNVEV (reference sequence). The CDR3 spans 16 residues.